The source of this T cell receptor beta chain is a study of T cell responses to AZD1222 COVID-19 vaccine. Sequencing used immunoSEQ multiplex PCR; TCRdb keeps in-frame clones, though not all of them. The profile shows under 200,000 clones, about 91% of them singletons. V shed 6 bases, J shed 2 bases, and the junction held 4 bases outside the gene matches. Germline lookup yields CDR1 MDHEN and CDR2 SYDVKM. The CDR3 extends over 14 amino acids. A few counts support this clone. This specimen consisted of peripheral blood, obtained 28 days after the second AZD1222 dose. The sequence was obtained from an adult who received the AZD1222 COVID-19 vaccine. V and J are TRBV28 and TRBJ1-5, with TRBD1 identical over 7 bases. CDR3 protein: CASSRQGGNQPQHF. For the CDR3, the DNA is TGTGCCAGCAGCCGACAGGGAGGCAATCAGCCCCAGCATTTT.